This TCR beta chain was retrieved from a study of T cell responses to AZD1222 COVID-19 vaccine. Study conclusions and caveats: Once two AZD1222 doses were given, Spike-specific TCR breadth and depth went up. The donor cohort was predominantly white British with a female majority, and clonal diversity may have been underestimated. Researchers report vaccine-associated CD4 TCRs spanning spike, with dominance at 160-218 and 743-854.

CDR1 MGHRA and CDR2 YSYEKL come from the germline V gene. The CDR3 is 18 amino acids. The J segment lost 7 bases and the V segment lost 0 bases, leaving 12 bases of the junction unmatched. Researchers grouped second doses given at about 4 or about 12 weeks into one pool. This table comes from immunoSEQ multiplex PCR, and its TCRdb copy is limited to in-frame clones, with some not included. The sample carries about 48,000 clones, 70% to 90% recorded once. Turning to this clone: Its antigen is as yet unknown.

The receptor's source is an adult who received the AZD1222 COVID-19 vaccine. The sample consisted of peripheral blood, taken 28 days after the second AZD1222 dose. V and J are TRBV4-1 and TRBJ2-2, with 9 bases fitting TRBD1. The CDR3 coding sequence is TGCGCCAGCAGCCAAGACCTTCCCGGGACAGGGACCATCGGGGAGCTGTTTTTT. Residues: CASSQDLPGTGTIGELFF.